This T cell receptor (beta chain) stems from a study of cytomegalovirus exposure and HLA in healthy donors. This clone qualifies as medium-sized (0.01 to 0.1%). The antigen is unknown. Whole-study findings and limits: Most TCR sequences were seen very rarely across donors, but some public TCRs occurred in many. A later analysis linked a missense DCLRE1C variant to TCR beta V- and J-gene trimming. Donors were assumed by presence/absence analyses to have roughly uniform sequencing depth. Cytomegalovirus association was listed for approximately 150 TCR beta chains.

PCR employed 60 Vbeta and 13 Jbeta primers. The repertoire was sequenced with immunoSEQ multiplex PCR; TCRdb's copy has only in-frame clones and lacks some. The table lists some 20,000 clones, about 70% of them singletons. Germline CDR1 and CDR2: SGHNT and YYREEE (reference sequence). The CDR3 runs 13 residues. V was cut by 1 base and J by 7 bases, with 11 bases left in between. This clonotype was obtained from a man younger than 30 in good health and CMV-seronegative. The chain has TRBV5-4 and TRBJ1-2; D remains unclear. Sequenced input: PBMCs. The CDR3 DNA is TGTGCCAGCAGCTTGTTGGGAGGGCTTGGCTACACCTTC. It translates to CASSLLGGLGYTF.